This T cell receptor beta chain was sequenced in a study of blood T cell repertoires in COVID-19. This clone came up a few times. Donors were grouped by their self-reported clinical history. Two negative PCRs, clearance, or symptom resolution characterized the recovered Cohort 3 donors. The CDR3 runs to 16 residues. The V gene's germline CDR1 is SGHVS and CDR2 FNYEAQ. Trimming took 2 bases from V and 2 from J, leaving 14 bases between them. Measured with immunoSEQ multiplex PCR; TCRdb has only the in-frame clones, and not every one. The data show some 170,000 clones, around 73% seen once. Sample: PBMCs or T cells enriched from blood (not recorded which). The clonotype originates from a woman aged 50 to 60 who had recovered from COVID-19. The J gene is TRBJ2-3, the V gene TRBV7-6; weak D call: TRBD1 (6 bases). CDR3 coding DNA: TGTGCCAGCAGCTTATGGGGTACAGGGCCCACAGATACGCAGTATTTT. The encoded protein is CASSLWGTGPTDTQYF.